The text below deals with one T cell receptor beta chain. This sample was taken from a study of shared clonotypes between healthy human individuals. This CDR3 region has 14 residues. V shed 3 bases and J shed 1 base, with 10 bases lying between them. Germline CDR1 and CDR2: SGHNT and YYREEE (reference sequence). Generated by immunoSEQ multiplex PCR, the TCRdb table keeps only in-frame clones and is missing some. The table lists 600,000 to 750,000 clones, over 60% of them singletons. Sequencing was done on a sample of memory CD4+ T cells sorted from blood. Indicated subset: CD45RA-negative fraction. The J gene is TRBJ1-1, the V gene TRBV5-4; D ambiguous. The TCR sequence derives from a woman aged 25 to 39 in good health. DNA for the CDR3: TGTGCCAGCAGCTCGGGGAAAGGGAACACTGAAGCTTTCTTT. The encoded protein is CASSSGKGNTEAFF.